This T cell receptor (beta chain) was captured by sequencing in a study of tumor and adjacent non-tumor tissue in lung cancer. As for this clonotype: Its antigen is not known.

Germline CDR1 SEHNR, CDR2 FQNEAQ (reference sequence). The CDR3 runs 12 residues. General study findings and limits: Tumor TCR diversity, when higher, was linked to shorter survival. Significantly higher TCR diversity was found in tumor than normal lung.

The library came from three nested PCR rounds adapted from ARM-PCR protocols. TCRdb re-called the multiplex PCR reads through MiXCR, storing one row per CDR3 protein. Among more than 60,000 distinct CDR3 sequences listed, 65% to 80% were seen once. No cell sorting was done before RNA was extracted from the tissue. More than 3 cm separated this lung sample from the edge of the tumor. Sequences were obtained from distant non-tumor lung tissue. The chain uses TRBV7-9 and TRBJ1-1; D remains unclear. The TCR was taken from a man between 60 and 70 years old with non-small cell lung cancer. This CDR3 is CTNNLHNTEAFF. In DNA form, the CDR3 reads TGTACCAACAACCTCCATAACACTGAAGCTTTCTTT.